This note documents a single T cell receptor beta chain sequence. The data belong to a study of T cell changes during pregnancy in multiple sclerosis. Germline CDR1 is SGHTA and CDR2 is FQGNSA. The CDR3 consists of 13 residues. With 0 bases removed from V and 7 bases from J, the gap between germline ends came to 7 bases. Clones were sequenced by immunoSEQ multiplex PCR, and TCRdb holds only the in-frame ones, with some missing. The top ten clones hold around 0.41% of a sample with more than 65,000 clones, 90% to 95% of them seen once. The clonotype comes from a female donor with multiple sclerosis, enrolled in a pregnancy study. The genes are TRBV7-2 and TRBJ2-1; no definite D call. Material: CD4+ T cells from peripheral blood mononuclear cells, obtained before pregnancy. As DNA, the CDR3 is TGTGCCAGCAGCTTAGCGGCCAGAAATGAGCAGTTCTTC. It codes for CASSLAARNEQFF.